The TCR beta chain under discussion was sequenced for a study of beta chain features in type 1 diabetes. This CDR3 has 15 residues. Trimming shortened V by 2 bases and J by 10 bases, and 18 bases separated the two germline ends. The germline V gene has CDR1 SEHNR and CDR2 FQNEAQ (reference sequence). The whole isolated RNA underwent reverse transcription, so sequencing captured expressed TCRB transcripts. Generated by immunoSEQ multiplex PCR, the TCRdb table keeps only in-frame clones and is missing some. The repertoire has 90,000 to 110,000 clones, 30% to 40% of them found once; the top ten carry more than 0.06%.

The receptor comes from a young woman in good health. The sample consisted of stem cell memory CD4+ T cells from blood. J is TRBJ2-1 and V is TRBV7-9; no clear D gene. The CDR3, as DNA: TGTGCCAGCAGCTTAACACTAACCCCTAGGTTGGAGCAGTTCTTC. Its protein product is CASSLTLTPRLEQFF.